The next 26 T cell receptor beta chains were all read from a single sample in a study of T cell repertoires in cytomegalovirus infection. MiXCR, run by TCRdb on the reads, gives a single entry per CDR3 protein. The profile shows about 360,000 distinct CDR3 sequences, 15% to 20% of them singletons. What was sequenced was PBMCs. The receptors come from a human donor in good health (CMV status not recorded). Some clones in this sample may be carry-over from other donors' samples.

The sample holds a few counts of this clonotype. The rearrangement links TRBV7-2 to TRBJ2-7, with D maybe TRBD2 (5 bases). The CDR3 has 13 amino acids. The ends were cut back, 1 base at V and 6 bases at J, with 10 bases in the middle. Germline values: CDR1 SGHTA, CDR2 FQGNSA. CDR3 nucleotide sequence: TGTGCCAGCAGCTTAGGACTAATCGGCGAGCAGTACTTC. It codes for CASSLGLIGEQYF.

This clonotype has a count of ten or more. The chain couples TRBV7-2 to TRBJ2-3; 9 bases line up with TRBD2. CDR1 SGHTA and CDR2 FQGNSA come from the germline V gene. The V segment lost 1 base and the J segment 2 bases; nucleotides outside the gene matches: 10. CDR3 length: 18 residues. CDR3 loop: CASSLGTSAGDHTDTQYF. The DNA of the CDR3 is TGTGCCAGCAGCTTAGGGACTAGCGCGGGAGACCACACAGATACGCAGTATTTT.

The chain uses TRBV28 and TRBJ2-7, with 10 bases lining up with TRBD2. The V segment lost 7 bases and the J segment 4 bases; nucleotides outside the gene matches: 13. In germline, CDR1 is MDHEN, CDR2 SYDVKM. The length of the CDR3 is 16 residues. CDR3: CASTKPTSGEGYEQYF. The CDR3 coding sequence is TGTGCCAGCACCAAACCTACTAGCGGGGAGGGTTACGAGCAGTACTTC. Together with reference TRBV28 and TRBJ2-7, the CDR3 gives the full variable domain: DVKVTQSSRYLVKRTGEKVFLECVQDMDHENMFWYRQDPGLGLRLIYFSYDVKMKEKGDIPEGYSVSREKKERFSLILESASTNQTSMYLCASTKPTSGEGYEQYFGPGTRLTVT.

This clonotype was detected ten times or more. This rearrangement joins TRBV7-2 to TRBJ2-4; D is uncertain. The CDR3 length is 13 residues. Trimming removed 4 bases at V and 6 bases at J, with 10 bases between. Per germline, CDR1 SGHTA and CDR2 FQGNSA. Here the CDR3 reads CASSSVGGNIQYF. CDR3 DNA sequence: TGTGCCAGCAGCTCCGTAGGTGGAAACATTCAGTACTTC.

The genes are TRBV2 and TRBJ1-1; D uncertain. Trimming shortened V by 3 bases and J by 2 bases, and 13 bases separated the two germline ends. CDR1 and CDR2 (germline): SNHLY, FYNNEI. The CDR3 contains 15 residues. The CDR3 coding sequence is TGTGCCAGCAGTGATCCAGGATCGCTAAACACTGAAGCTTTCTTT. This codes for CASSDPGSLNTEAFF.

This clonotype was observed a handful of times. The chain's CDR3 is CAISVWVGQHPYEQYF. The DNA of the CDR3 is TGTGCCATCAGTGTATGGGTGGGACAGCATCCCTACGAGCAGTACTTC. The V call is TRBV10-3, the J call TRBJ2-7, with 7 bases lining up with TRBD1. Germline V gene lookup returns CDR1 ENHRY and CDR2 SYGVKD. With V trimmed by 4 bases and J by 2 bases, 11 bases remained unmatched. The CDR3 covers 16 residues.

In DNA form, the CDR3 reads TGCAGTGCTCCTGACGGCGCTCAAACCTTC. This sequence encodes CSAPDGAQTF. The J gene is TRBJ1-2, the V gene TRBV20-1; the D is unclear. CDR3 length: 10 residues. V dropped 5 bases and J dropped 14 bases, with 15 bases sitting between them. Germline V gene sequence: CDR1 DFQATT, CDR2 SNEGSKA (reference sequence).

This clonotype appeared many times. This chain links TRBV15 with TRBJ1-1; D is ambiguous. Per germline, CDR1 LNHNV and CDR2 YYDKDF (reference sequence). The V gene lost 2 bases and the J gene lost 8 bases, with 15 bases spanning the gap. The CDR3 totals 14 residues. The CDR3 bases are TGTGCCACCAGCAGACTCTCTCCGGGAGGAGAAGCTTTCTTT. It encodes CATSRLSPGGEAFF.

This clonotype was seen ten or more times. V and J are TRBV12-3 or TRBV12-4 and TRBJ2-3; a possible D gene is TRBD2 (5 bases). Deletions cut 5 bases from V and 4 bases from J, with 19 bases between. The CDR3 runs to 16 residues. CDR3 DNA: TGTGCCAGCAGTGGGAGCGAGTTGGGGAGCGCAGATACGCAGTATTTT. Amino acids: CASSGSELGSADTQYF.

Many counts were recorded for this clonotype. This chain links TRBV7-9 with TRBJ2-7, with a tentative D call TRBD1 (6 bases). Per the germline V gene, CDR1 is SEHNR and CDR2 is FQNEAQ (reference sequence). Trimming removed 7 bases from V and 2 bases from J, with 18 bases in between. The CDR3 is 15 amino acids. The DNA of the CDR3 is TGTGCCAGCAACCCTGTCGGACAGATAACCTACGAGCAGTACTTC. Translating it yields CASNPVGQITYEQYF.

This clonotype was recorded a few times. CDR3 nucleotides: TGTGCCAGCACCCAGTACACAGATACGCAGTATTTT. This gives the protein CASTQYTDTQYF. The chain links TRBV6-6 to TRBJ2-3; no definite D call. This CDR3 comprises 12 residues. Trimming removed 7 bases at V and 2 bases at J, with 7 bases between. Germline assignment: CDR1 MNHNY and CDR2 SVGAGI (reference sequence).

The chain uses TRBV7-9 and TRBJ2-1; D not certain. Trimming took 11 bases from V and 10 from J, leaving 12 bases between them. CDR1 is SEHNR, CDR2 FQNEAQ, per germline (reference sequence). This CDR3 spans 10 amino acids. The CDR3 nucleotides read TGTGCCGCTGGGATGTGGGAGCAGTTCTTC. Translating it yields CAAGMWEQFF. Full variable domain (missing parts from reference TRBV7-9 and TRBJ2-1): DTGVSQNPRHKITKRGQNVTFRCDPISEHNRLYWYRQTLGQGPEFLTYFQNEAQLEKSRLLSDRFSAERPKGSFSTLEIQRTEQGDSAMYLCAAGMWEQFFGPGTRLTVL.

The chain carries TRBV11-2 and TRBJ1-1, with a tentative D call TRBD1 (5 bases). Germline CDR1 and CDR2: SGHAT and FQNNGV. The CDR3 is 17 residues long. V shed 4 bases and J shed 4 bases, with 22 bases lying between them. The DNA for the CDR3 is TGTGCCAGCAGCTCGAATCCGGGGGATAGTTCCCGCACTGAAGCTTTCTTT. It codes for CASSSNPGDSSRTEAFF.

V gene TRBV15 combines with J gene TRBJ2-1; D is unresolved. CDR1 LNHNV and CDR2 YYDKDF come from the germline V gene (reference sequence). The V end lost 0 bases, the J end lost 12 bases, and 12 bases lay between the germline ends. The CDR3 length is 13 residues. CDR3 region: CATSRDRTLGQFF. CDR3 nucleotides: TGTGCCACCAGCAGAGATCGGACCCTTGGGCAGTTCTTC.

This chain uses TRBV4-2 with TRBJ2-3; D is perhaps TRBD2 (6 bases). Per the germline V gene, CDR1 is LGHNA and CDR2 is YNFKEQ. The CDR3 contains 15 residues. Trimming shortened V by 1 base and J by 3 bases, and 11 bases separated the two germline ends. In DNA form, the CDR3 reads TGTGCCAGCAGCCAAGGGGGGGAGGTGACAGATACGCAGTATTTT. Translation gives CASSQGGEVTDTQYF.

This chain uses TRBV7-6 with TRBJ2-1; 9 bases are a match to TRBD2. From germline, CDR1 is SGHVS and CDR2 FNYEAQ. The V and J ends lost 5 bases and 10 bases, in that order; junction bases with no gene match: 6. The CDR3 has 13 amino acids. CDR3: CASSPGTSLEQFF. The CDR3 nucleotides read TGTGCCAGCAGCCCCGGGACTAGCCTAGAGCAGTTCTTC.

This clonotype was counted only a few times. The rearrangement links TRBV11-2 to TRBJ2-7; 7 bases line up with TRBD1. The CDR3 loop spans 15 amino acids. Per the germline V gene, CDR1 is SGHAT and CDR2 is FQNNGV. V was pared by 1 base and J by 3 bases, with 6 bases of the junction left unmatched. The CDR3 is CASSLGKGQVYEQYF. In nucleotides, the CDR3 is TGTGCCAGCAGCTTAGGGAAAGGACAGGTCTACGAGCAGTACTTC.

The sample holds a few counts of this clonotype. This chain connects TRBV2 to TRBJ1-5; a weak D match, TRBD1 (6 bases). Germline V lookup: CDR1 SNHLY, CDR2 FYNNEI. V was cut by 7 bases and J by 1 base, with 14 bases left in between. CDR3 length equals 15 residues. The CDR3: CASTGQGLSNQPQHF. The CDR3 region has the DNA TGTGCCAGCACCGGGCAGGGGTTGAGCAATCAGCCCCAGCATTTT.

This clonotype was counted between two and nine times. The chain is built from TRBV7-9 and TRBJ2-1; no clear D gene. CDR1 and CDR2 from the germline V gene are SEHNR and FQNEAQ (reference sequence). The V end lost 6 bases, the J end lost 3 bases, and 15 bases lay between the germline ends. This CDR3 has 15 residues. The CDR3 loop reads CASSGIQKRYNEQFF. In DNA form, the CDR3 reads TGTGCCAGCAGTGGGATCCAGAAGCGCTACAATGAGCAGTTCTTC.

This clonotype was observed many times. The chain recombines TRBV6-1 with TRBJ2-7, with D perhaps matching TRBD1 (5 bases). The V end lost 7 bases, the J end lost 3 bases, and 10 bases lay between the germline ends. Looked up from germline, CDR1 is MNHNS and CDR2 is SASEGT. CDR3 size: 12 residues. In nucleotides, the CDR3 is TGTGCCAGCATTCAGGGTTTCTACGAGCAGTACTTC. It yields the protein CASIQGFYEQYF.

This clonotype was counted at least ten times. J is TRBJ1-1 and V is TRBV6-2 or TRBV6-3; TRBD1 matches at 7 bases. Trimming at V came to 6 bases and at J to 8 bases, leaving 6 bases not matched to a gene. The length of the CDR3 is 12 residues. Germline V gene lookup returns CDR1 MNHEY and CDR2 SVGEGT. The CDR3 nucleotides are TGTGCCAGCAGAAGGGGACAGAAAGAAGCTTTCTTT. This encodes CASRRGQKEAFF.

V and J are TRBV29-1 and TRBJ2-7, with TRBD1 matching 7 bases. The CDR3 length is 13 residues. Germline values: CDR1 SQVTM, CDR2 ANQGSEA. Unmatched junction bases numbered 9, after V lost 8 bases and J lost 2 bases. The CDR3 reads CSTITGATYEQYF. For the CDR3, the DNA is TGCAGCACCATTACAGGGGCAACCTACGAGCAGTACTTC.

The V gene is TRBV19, the J gene TRBJ1-2, with D perhaps matching TRBD1 (6 bases). V lost 4 bases, J lost 7 bases, and 13 bases lay in between. Germline CDR1 is LNHDA and CDR2 is SQIVND (reference sequence). The CDR3 totals 13 residues. The CDR3 DNA sequence: TGTGCCAGTAGTACTTTACAGGGAAGTGGCTACACCTTC. This gives the protein CASSTLQGSGYTF.

The chain combines TRBV28 with TRBJ1-2; D unresolved. The CDR3 runs to 15 residues. V lost 6 bases and J 3 bases, leaving 17 bases between the germline ends. The germline CDR1 and CDR2 sequences are MDHEN and SYDVKM. CDR3 sequence (DNA): TGTGCCAGCAGCCGTTTTACAGCTATCGACTATGGCTACACCTTC. It codes for CASSRFTAIDYGYTF.

This clonotype was seen ten or more times. This rearrangement joins TRBV7-9 to TRBJ2-1; either TRBD1 or TRBD2 may fit D (6 bases each). V gave up 5 bases and J gave up 5 bases, with 19 bases separating them. The CDR3 covers 16 residues. Germline V CDR1 and CDR2: SEHNR, FQNEAQ (reference sequence). In DNA, the CDR3 is TGTGCCAGCAGCCCTAGGGGGGCATGGCCCAACAATGAGCAGTTCTTC. It translates to CASSPRGAWPNNEQFF. Using reference TRBV7-9 and TRBJ2-1 for the parts outside the CDR3, the full variable domain is DTGVSQNPRHKITKRGQNVTFRCDPISEHNRLYWYRQTLGQGPEFLTYFQNEAQLEKSRLLSDRFSAERPKGSFSTLEIQRTEQGDSAMYLCASSPRGAWPNNEQFFGPGTRLTVL.

This clonotype was detected a few times. A read error may be the cause here, since a much bigger clone is one base away. This chain uses TRBV12-3 or TRBV12-4 with TRBJ2-4; 9 bases map to TRBD1. The CDR3 totals 14 residues. After removal of 5 bases from V and 3 bases from J, the junction contained 2 bases not matched to a gene. The CDR3 DNA follows: TGTGCCAGCAGTCGGACAGGGGACAAAAACATTCAGTACTTC. Protein: CASSRTGDKNIQYF.